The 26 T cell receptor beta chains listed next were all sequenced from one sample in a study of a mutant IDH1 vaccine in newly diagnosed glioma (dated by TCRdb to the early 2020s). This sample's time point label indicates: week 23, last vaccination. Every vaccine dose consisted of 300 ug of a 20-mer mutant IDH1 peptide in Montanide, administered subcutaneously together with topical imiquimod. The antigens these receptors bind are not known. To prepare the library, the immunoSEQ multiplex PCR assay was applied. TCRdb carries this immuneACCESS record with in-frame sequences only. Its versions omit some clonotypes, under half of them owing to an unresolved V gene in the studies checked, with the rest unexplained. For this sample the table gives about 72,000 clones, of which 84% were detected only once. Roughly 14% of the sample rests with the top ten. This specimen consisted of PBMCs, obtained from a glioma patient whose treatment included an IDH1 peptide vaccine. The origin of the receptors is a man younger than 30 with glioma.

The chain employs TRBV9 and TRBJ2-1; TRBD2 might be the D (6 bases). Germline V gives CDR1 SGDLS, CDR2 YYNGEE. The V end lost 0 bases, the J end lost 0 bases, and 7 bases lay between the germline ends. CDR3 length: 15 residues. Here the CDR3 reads CASSVAGDSYNEQFF. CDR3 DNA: TGTGCCAGCAGCGTAGCGGGAGACTCCTACAATGAGCAGTTCTTC. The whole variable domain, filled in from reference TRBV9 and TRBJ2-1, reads DSGVTQTPKHLITATGQRVTLRCSPRSGDLSVYWYQQSLDQGLQFLIQYYNGEERAKGNILERFSAQQFPDLHSELNLSSLELGDSALYFCASSVAGDSYNEQFFGPGTRLTVL.

CDR3 sequence: CASSLRVNYGYTF. The DNA for the CDR3 is TGTGCCAGCAGTTTGCGGGTTAACTATGGCTACACCTTC. V usage is TRBV28 and J usage is TRBJ1-2; no clear D gene. Germline V gene data show CDR1 as MDHEN and CDR2 as SYDVKM. The CDR3 is made up of 13 amino acids. The V gene lost 3 bases and the J gene lost 1 base, with 6 bases spanning the gap.

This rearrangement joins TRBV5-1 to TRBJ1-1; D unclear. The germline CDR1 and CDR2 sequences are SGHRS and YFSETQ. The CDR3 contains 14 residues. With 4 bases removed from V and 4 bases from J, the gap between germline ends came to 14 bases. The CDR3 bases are TGCGCCAGCAGCGAGACACTTCGGGGCACTGAAGCTTTCTTT. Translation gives CASSETLRGTEAFF.

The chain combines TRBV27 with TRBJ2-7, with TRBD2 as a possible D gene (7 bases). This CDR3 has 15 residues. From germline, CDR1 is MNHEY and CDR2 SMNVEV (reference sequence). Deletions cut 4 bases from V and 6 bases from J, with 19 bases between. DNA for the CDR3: TGTGCCAGCAGTTACCGACGGGGGGCTCCTCTCGAGCAGTACTTC. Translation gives CASSYRRGAPLEQYF.

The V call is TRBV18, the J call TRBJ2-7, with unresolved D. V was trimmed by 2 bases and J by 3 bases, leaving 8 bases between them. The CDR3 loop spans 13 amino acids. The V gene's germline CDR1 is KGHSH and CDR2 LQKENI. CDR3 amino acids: CASSPEVDYEQYF. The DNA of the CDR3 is TGTGCCAGCTCACCAGAAGTCGACTACGAGCAGTACTTC.

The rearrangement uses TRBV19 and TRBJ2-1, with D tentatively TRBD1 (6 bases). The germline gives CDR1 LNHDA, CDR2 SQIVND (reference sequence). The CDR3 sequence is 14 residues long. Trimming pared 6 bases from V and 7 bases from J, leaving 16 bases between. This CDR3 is CASRDRGRGNEQFF. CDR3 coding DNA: TGTGCCAGTAGGGACCGGGGAAGGGGGAATGAGCAGTTCTTC.

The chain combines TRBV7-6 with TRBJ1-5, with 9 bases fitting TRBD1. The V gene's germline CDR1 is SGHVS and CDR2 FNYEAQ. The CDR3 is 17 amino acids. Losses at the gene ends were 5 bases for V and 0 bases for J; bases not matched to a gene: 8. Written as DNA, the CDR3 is TGTGCCAGCAGCCCAGGGACAGGGCAATATAGCAATCAGCCCCAGCATTTT. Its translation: CASSPGTGQYSNQPQHF.

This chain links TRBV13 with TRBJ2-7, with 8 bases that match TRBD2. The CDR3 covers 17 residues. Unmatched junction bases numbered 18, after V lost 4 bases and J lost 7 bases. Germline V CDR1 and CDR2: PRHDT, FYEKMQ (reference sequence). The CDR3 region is CASSSTVAGGFRWEQYF. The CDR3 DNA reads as TGTGCCAGCAGCTCCACCGTGGCGGGGGGATTCAGGTGGGAGCAGTACTTC.

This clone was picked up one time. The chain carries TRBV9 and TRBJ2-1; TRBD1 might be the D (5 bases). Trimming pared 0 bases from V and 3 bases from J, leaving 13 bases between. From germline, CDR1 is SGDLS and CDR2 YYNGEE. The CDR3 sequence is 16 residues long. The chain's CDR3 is CASSVAHYQGYNEQFF. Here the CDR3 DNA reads TGTGCCAGCAGCGTAGCTCACTACCAGGGCTACAATGAGCAGTTCTTC.

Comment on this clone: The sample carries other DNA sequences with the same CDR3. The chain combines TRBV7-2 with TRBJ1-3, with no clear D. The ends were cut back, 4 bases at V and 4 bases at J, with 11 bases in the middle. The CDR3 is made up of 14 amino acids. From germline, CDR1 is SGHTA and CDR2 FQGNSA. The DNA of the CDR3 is TGTGCCAGCAGCTCCTACGGGGTCGGAAACACCATATATTTT. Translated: CASSSYGVGNTIYF.

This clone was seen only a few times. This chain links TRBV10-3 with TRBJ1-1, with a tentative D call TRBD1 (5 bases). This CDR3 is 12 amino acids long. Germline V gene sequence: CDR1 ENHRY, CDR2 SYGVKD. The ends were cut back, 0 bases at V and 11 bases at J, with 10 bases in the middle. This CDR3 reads CAISESGGKAFF. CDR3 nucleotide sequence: TGTGCCATCAGTGAGTCGGGGGGGAAGGCTTTCTTT.

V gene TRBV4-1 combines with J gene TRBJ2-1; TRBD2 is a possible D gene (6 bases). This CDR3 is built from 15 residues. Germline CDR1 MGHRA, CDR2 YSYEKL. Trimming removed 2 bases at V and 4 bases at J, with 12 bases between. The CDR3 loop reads CASSQKGLIYNEQFF. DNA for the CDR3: TGCGCCAGCAGCCAAAAAGGACTAATATACAATGAGCAGTTCTTC.

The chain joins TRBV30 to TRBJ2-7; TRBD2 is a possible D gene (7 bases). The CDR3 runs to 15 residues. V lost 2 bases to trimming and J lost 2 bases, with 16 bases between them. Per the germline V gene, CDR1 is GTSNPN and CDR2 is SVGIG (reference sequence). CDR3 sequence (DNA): TGTGCCTGGAGTCCACCTGGGGGGGCCCCCTACGAGCAGTACTTC. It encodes CAWSPPGGAPYEQYF.

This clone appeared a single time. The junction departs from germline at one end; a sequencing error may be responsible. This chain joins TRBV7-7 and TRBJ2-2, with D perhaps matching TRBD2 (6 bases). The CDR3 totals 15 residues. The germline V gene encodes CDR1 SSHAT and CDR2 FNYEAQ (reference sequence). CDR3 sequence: CASSLVPGGTGELFF. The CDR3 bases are TGTGCTAGCAGCTTAGTGCCCGGGGGCACCGGGGAGCTGTTTTTT. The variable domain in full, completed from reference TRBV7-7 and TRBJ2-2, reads GAGVSQSPRYKVTKRGQDVTLRCDPISSHATLYWYQQALGQGPEFLTYFNYEAQPDKSGLPSDRFSAERPEGSISTLTIQRTEQRDSAMYRCASSLVPGGTGELFFGEGSRLTVL.

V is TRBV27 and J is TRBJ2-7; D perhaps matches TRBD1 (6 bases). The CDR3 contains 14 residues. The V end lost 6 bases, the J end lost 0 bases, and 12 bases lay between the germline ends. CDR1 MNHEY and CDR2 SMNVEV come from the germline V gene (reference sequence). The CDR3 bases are TGTGCCAGCAGGATACAGGGTAGCTCCTACGAGCAGTACTTC. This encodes CASRIQGSSYEQYF.

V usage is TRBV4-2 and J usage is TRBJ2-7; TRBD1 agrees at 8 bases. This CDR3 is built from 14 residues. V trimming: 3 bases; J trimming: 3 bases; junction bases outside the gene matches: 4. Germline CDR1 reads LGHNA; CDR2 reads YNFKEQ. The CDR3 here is CASSHKGTGYEQYF. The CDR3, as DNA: TGTGCCAGCAGCCACAAGGGGACAGGCTACGAGCAGTACTTC.

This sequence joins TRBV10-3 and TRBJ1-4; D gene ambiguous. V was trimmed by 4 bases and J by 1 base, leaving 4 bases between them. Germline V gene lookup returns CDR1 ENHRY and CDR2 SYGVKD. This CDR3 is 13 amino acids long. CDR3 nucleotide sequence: TGTGCCATCAGTGGGGGAACTAATGAAAAACTGTTTTTT. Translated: CAISGGTNEKLFF.

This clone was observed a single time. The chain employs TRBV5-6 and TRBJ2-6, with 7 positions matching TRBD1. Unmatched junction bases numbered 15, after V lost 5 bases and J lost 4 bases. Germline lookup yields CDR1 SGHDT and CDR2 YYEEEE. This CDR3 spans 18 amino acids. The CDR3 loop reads CASRLTGSGRGGANVLTF. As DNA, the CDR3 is TGTGCCAGCAGGTTGACAGGGTCTGGGCGAGGAGGGGCCAACGTCCTGACTTTC.

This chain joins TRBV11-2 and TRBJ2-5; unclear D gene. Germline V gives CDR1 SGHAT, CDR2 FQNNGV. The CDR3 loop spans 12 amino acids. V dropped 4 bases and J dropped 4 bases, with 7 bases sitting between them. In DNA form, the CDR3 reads TGTGCCAGCAGCTCGTGGAGAGAGACCCAGTACTTC. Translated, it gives CASSSWRETQYF.

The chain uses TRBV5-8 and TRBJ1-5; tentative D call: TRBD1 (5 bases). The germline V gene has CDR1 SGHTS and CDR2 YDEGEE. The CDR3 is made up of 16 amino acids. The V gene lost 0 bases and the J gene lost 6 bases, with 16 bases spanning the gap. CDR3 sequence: CASSLGQGGISQPQHF. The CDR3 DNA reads TGTGCCAGCAGCTTGGGCCAGGGAGGTATTAGTCAGCCCCAGCATTTT.

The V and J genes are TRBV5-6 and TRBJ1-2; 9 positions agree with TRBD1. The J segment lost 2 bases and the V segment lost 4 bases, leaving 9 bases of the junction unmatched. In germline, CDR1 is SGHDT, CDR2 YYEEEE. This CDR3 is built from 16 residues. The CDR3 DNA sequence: TGTGCCAGCAGCGCGCGCACGACAGGGGGGAACTATGGCTACACCTTC. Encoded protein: CASSARTTGGNYGYTF.

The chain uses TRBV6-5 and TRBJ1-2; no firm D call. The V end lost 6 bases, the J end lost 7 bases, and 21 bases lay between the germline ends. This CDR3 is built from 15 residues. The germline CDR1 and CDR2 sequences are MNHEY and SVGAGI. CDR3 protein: CASSYTGGRPSGYTF. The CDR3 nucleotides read TGTGCCAGCAGCTATACTGGTGGTCGTCCTTCTGGCTACACCTTC.

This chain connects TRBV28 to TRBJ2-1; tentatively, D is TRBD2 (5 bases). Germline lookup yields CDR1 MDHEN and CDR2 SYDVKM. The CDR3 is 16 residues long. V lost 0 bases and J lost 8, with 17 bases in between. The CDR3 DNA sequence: TGTGCCAGCAGTTTATGGGACTCCCCGGGCGCCGATGAGCAGTTCTTC. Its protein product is CASSLWDSPGADEQFF.

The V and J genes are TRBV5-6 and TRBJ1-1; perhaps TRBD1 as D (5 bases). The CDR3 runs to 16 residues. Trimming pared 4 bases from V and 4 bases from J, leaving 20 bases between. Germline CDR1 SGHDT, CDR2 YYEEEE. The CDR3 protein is CASSLPTGAGSTEAFF. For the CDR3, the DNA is TGTGCCAGCAGCCTCCCAACCGGGGCCGGGAGCACTGAAGCTTTCTTT.

The CDR3 here is CAITRGWGTDTQYF. The CDR3 region has the DNA TGTGCGATAACTCGGGGATGGGGTACAGATACGCAGTATTTT. The V call is TRBV6-6, the J call TRBJ2-3, with D possibly being TRBD2 (5 bases). This CDR3 spans 14 amino acids. In germline, CDR1 is MNHNY, CDR2 SVGAGI (reference sequence).

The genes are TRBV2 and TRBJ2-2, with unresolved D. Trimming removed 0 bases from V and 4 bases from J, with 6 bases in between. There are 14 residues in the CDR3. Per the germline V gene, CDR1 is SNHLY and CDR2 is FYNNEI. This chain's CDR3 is CASSEASPTGELFF. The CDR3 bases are TGTGCCAGCAGTGAAGCTAGTCCCACCGGGGAGCTGTTTTTT.